This T cell receptor (beta chain) was recovered during a study of cytotoxic CD8 clonotypes in ibrutinib-treated CLL. Across the study: Enrolment comprised eleven to twelve relapsed/refractory and more than 14 treatment-naive patients; approximately 18 were IGHV unmutated. A median 12 months of treatment, range 6 to 36, preceded the collection of response samples.

In the case of this clone: Its antigen is unidentified.

Looked up from germline, CDR1 is SGDLS and CDR2 is YYNGEE. CDR3 size: 13 residues. V gave up 3 bases and J gave up 10 bases; unmatched junction bases: 7. Study findings and constraints: Sample timing was unmatched between remission and later-progressing patients; lymph nodes unstudied.

Depth targeted 1 in 200,000 to 1 in 1 million T cells, averaging 10x coverage per clonotype. Here immunoSEQ multiplex PCR was the method, and the copy in TCRdb shows in-frame clones only, minus some. The data hold 130,000 or so clones, with roughly 80% observed a single time. This chain links TRBV9 with TRBJ2-1; 7 bases agree with TRBD1. The sequence was collected from a human donor with chronic lymphocytic leukemia. The sequencing used PBMCs, collected after 12 months of ibrutinib treatment. CDR3 nucleotide sequence: TGTGCCAGCAGCGAGACAGGGTACAGGGAGCAGTTCTTC. Translation gives CASSETGYREQFF.